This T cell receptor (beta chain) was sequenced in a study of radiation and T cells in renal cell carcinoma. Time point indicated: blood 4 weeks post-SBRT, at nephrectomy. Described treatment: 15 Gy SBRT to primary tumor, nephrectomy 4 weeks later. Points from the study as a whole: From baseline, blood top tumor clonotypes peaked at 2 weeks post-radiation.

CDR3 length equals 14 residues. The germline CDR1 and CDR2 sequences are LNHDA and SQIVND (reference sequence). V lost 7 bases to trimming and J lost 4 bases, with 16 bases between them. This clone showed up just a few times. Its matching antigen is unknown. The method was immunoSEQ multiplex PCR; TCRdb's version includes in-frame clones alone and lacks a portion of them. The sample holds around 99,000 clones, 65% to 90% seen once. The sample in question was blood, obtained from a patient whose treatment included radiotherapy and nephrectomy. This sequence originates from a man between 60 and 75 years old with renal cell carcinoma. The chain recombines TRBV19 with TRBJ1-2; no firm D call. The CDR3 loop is CASMEGIGGYGYTF. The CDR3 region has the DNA TGTGCCAGTATGGAGGGTATTGGTGGCTATGGCTACACCTTC.